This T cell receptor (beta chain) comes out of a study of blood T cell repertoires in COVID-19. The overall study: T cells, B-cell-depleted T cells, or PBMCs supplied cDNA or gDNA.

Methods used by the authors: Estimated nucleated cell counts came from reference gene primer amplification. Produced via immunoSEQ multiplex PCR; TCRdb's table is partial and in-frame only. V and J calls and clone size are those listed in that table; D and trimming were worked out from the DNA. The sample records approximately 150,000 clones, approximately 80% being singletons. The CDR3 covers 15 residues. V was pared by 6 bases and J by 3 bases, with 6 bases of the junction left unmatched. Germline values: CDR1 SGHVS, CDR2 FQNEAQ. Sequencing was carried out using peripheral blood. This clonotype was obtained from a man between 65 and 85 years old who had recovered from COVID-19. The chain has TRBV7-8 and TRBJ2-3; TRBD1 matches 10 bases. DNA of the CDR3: TGTGCCAGCAGTAGACAGGGGGCGGTAACAGATACGCAGTATTTT. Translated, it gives CASSRQGAVTDTQYF.